This T cell receptor beta chain was identified in a study of T cells in localized non-small cell lung cancer. Points on this clone: Its antigen is unknown.

Study outcomes and limitations: Uninvolved adjacent lung had the highest recorded T cell clonality, with tumor below it. Detection in adjacent lung was observed for a median about 50 of the top 100 tumor clones. Sequencing was restricted to one tumor region; therefore, heterogeneity remains possible. Longer overall survival associated with higher blood T cell density; shorter survival with higher adjacent-lung clonality.

The assay was immunoSEQ multiplex PCR, and TCRdb's table has in-frame clones only and misses some. The sample has around 29,000 clones, approximately 90% seen once. The CDR3 covers 17 residues. Per germline, CDR1 SSHAT and CDR2 FNYEAQ (reference sequence). V shed 5 bases and J shed 0 bases, with 16 bases lying between them. The chain employs TRBV7-7 and TRBJ2-2; D gene uncertain. Sequencing used peripheral blood, obtained before any cancer treatment. This clonotype was sampled from a female donor at least 60 years old with stage III squamous cell lung carcinoma. The CDR3 DNA reads as TGTGCCAGCAGCCCAATTTCGGGTCCCCCGAACACCGGGGAGCTGTTTTTT. This encodes CASSPISGPPNTGELFF. Using reference TRBV7-7 and TRBJ2-2 for the parts outside the CDR3, the full variable domain is GAGVSQSPRYKVTKRGQDVTLRCDPISSHATLYWYQQALGQGPEFLTYFNYEAQPDKSGLPSDRFSAERPEGSISTLTIQRTEQRDSAMYRCASSPISGPPNTGELFFGEGSRLTVL.